The present TCR beta chain was sequenced within a study of graft-versus-host responses after intestinal transplantation. The wider study: Each of the recipients got a multivisceral, liver-intestinal, or isolated intestinal transplant.

The CDR3 consists of 16 residues. Germline V gene data show CDR1 as LNHNV and CDR2 as YYDKDF (reference sequence). V lost 1 base to trimming and J lost 2 bases; unmatched junction nucleotides: 3. Assay used: immunoSEQ multiplex PCR; TCRdb lists only in-frame clones, some missing. The data contain about 91,000 clones, about 91% of them singletons. A word on this clone: Its antigen is still unknown.

This sequence originates from a human donor who was the organ donor for an intestinal transplant. The sequences come from unstimulated CD4+ T cells sorted from spleen or lymph node cells, collected before transplant. This chain connects TRBV15 to TRBJ2-3, with TRBD2 matching 10 bases. In DNA form, the CDR3 reads TGTGCCACCAGCAGAGCGCTAGCGGGGGCCACAGATACGCAGTATTTT. This translates into CATSRALAGATDTQYF.